This TCR beta chain derives from a study of early T cells in non-severe SARS-CoV-2 infection. In TCRdb, the 5' RACE reads were re-called with MiXCR into one record per CDR3 protein. The sample holds more than 50,000 distinct CDR3 sequences, 10% to 15% seen once. This clonotype came up many times. Germline assignment: CDR1 DFQATT and CDR2 SNEGSKA (reference sequence). CDR3 length: 15 residues. V trimming: 3 bases; J trimming: 2 bases; junction bases outside the gene matches: 6. The TCR comes from an adult who was a healthcare worker with PCR-confirmed SARS-CoV-2 infection or an uninfected control (not recorded which). The input for sequencing was whole blood, taken at baseline. This chain joins TRBV20-1 and TRBJ2-2, with TRBD1 identical over 7 bases. CDR3 sequence (DNA): TGCAGTGCTAGTGGACAGGACTCTAACACCGGGGAGCTGTTTTTT. This codes for CSASGQDSNTGELFF.